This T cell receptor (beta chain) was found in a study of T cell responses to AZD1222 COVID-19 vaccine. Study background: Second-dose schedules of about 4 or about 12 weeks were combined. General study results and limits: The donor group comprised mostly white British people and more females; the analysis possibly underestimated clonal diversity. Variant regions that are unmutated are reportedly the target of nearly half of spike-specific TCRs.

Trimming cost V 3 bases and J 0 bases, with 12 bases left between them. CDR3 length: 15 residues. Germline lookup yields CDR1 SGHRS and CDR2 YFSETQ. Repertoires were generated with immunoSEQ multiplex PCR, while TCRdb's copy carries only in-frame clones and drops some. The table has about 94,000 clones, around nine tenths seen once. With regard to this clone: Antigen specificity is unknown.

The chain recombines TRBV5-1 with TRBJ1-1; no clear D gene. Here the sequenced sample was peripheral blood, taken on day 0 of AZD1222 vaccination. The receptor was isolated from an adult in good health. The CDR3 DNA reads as TGCGCCAGCAGCTCGGTCCTGTCCTTGAACACTGAAGCTTTCTTT. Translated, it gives CASSSVLSLNTEAFF.